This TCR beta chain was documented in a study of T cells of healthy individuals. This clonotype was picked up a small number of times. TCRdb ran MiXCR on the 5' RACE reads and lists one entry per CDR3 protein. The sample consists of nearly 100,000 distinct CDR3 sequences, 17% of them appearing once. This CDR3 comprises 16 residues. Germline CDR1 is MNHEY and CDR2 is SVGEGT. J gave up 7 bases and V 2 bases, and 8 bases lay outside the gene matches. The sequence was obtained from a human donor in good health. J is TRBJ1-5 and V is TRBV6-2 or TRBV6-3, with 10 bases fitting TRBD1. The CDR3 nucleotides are TGTGCCAGCAGTTACGCCTTTGGGACAGGGGTCCAGCCCCAGCATTTT. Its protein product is CASSYAFGTGVQPQHF.